This note documents a single T cell receptor beta chain sequence. Deletions cut 8 bases from V and 3 bases from J, with 10 bases between. CDR1 and CDR2 from the germline V gene are MNHEY and SMNVEV (reference sequence). This CDR3 region has 13 residues. Clones were sequenced by immunoSEQ multiplex PCR, and TCRdb holds only the in-frame ones, with some missing. Of 700,000 or so clones listed, 80% to 90% are singletons. This sample is drawn from a study of shared T cell receptors in the human thymus. This sample also belongs to another study, concerning human thymus T cells. As that report states: Having corrective surgery for congenital heart defects, healthy Finnish infants were the ones who donated.

The rearrangement joins TRBV27 to TRBJ2-2; tentative D call: TRBD1 (5 bases). The sequence came from a girl under three years old with a congenital heart defect. The material sequenced was thymocytes. CDR3 region: CASGHYDTGELFF. DNA for the CDR3: TGTGCCAGCGGACATTATGACACCGGGGAGCTGTTTTTT.